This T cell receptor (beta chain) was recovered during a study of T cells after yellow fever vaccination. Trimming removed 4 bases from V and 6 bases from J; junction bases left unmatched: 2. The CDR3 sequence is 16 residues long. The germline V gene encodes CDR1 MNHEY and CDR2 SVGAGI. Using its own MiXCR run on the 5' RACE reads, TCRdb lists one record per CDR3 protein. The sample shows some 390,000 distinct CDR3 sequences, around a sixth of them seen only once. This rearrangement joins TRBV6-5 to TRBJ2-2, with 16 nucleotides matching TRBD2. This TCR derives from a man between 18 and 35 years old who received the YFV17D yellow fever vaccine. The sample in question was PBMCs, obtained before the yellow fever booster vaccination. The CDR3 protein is CASSLGLAGGAGELFF. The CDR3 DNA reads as TGTGCCAGCAGTTTGGGACTAGCGGGGGGGGCCGGGGAGCTGTTTTTT.